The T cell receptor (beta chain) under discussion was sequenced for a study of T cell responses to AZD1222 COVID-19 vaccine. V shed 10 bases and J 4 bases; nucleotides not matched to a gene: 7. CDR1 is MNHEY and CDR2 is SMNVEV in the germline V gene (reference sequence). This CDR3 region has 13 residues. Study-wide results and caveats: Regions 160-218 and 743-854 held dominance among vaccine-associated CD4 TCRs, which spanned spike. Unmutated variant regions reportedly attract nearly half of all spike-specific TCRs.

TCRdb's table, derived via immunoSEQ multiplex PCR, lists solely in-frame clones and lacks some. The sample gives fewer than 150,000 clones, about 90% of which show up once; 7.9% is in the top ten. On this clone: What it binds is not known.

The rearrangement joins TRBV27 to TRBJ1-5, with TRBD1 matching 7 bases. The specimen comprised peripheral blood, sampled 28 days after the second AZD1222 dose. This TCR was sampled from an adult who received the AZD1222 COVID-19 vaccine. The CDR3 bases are TGTGCCAACGACAGGGTGCGGAATCAGCCCCAGCATTTT. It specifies CANDRVRNQPQHF.